The sequence of this T cell receptor (beta chain) was determined in a study of blood T cell repertoires in COVID-19. Across the study: Spain, Italy and the United States supplied samples that represented acute and convalescent COVID-19. The cDNA or gDNA used as material had been derived from T cells, B-cell-depleted T cells, or PBMCs.

Per the original data handling: Amplification of reference gene primers provided the estimated nucleated cell counts. Sequencing was performed with immunoSEQ multiplex PCR; in TCRdb, only in-frame clones are kept and a portion is missing. The V and J calls and the clone size are those of that table, but D and trimming were determined from the DNA. This sample yields about 220,000 clones, of which 75% to 85% are seen a single time; about 2% belongs to the top ten. The germline CDR1 and CDR2 sequences are WNHNN and SYGVQD (reference sequence). This CDR3 has 13 amino acids. V was pared by 3 bases and J by 1 base, with 6 bases between.

The clonotype originates from a man aged 40-55 years who had recovered from COVID-19. This chain connects TRBV10-1 to TRBJ1-2; D remains ambiguous. Material for sequencing was peripheral blood. The CDR3 loop is CASSDGLNYGYTF. CDR3 DNA sequence: TGCGCCAGCAGTGACGGTCTTAACTATGGCTACACCTTC.